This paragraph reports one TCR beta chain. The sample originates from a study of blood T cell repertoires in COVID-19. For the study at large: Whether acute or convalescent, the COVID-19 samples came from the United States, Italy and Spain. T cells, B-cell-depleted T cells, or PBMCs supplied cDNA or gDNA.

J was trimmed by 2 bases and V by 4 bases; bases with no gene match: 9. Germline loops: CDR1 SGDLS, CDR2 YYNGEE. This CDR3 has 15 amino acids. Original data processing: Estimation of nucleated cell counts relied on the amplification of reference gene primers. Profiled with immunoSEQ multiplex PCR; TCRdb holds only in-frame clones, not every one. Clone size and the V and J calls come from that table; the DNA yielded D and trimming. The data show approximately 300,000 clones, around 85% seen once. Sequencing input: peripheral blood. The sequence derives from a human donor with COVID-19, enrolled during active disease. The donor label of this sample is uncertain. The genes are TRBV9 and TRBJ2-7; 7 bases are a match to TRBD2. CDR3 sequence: CASSPLRDYTYEQYF. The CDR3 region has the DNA TGTGCCAGCAGCCCTCTCCGGGACTACACCTACGAGCAGTACTTC.